Below, 8 T cell receptor beta chains from the same sample are listed, as sequenced in a study of cytomegalovirus exposure and HLA in healthy donors. PCR involved 60 Vbeta and 13 Jbeta primers. Clones were read by immunoSEQ multiplex PCR, and TCRdb kept only the in-frame ones, dropping some. The sample lists about 140,000 clones; 70% to 80% were seen once. The sample was PBMCs. The receptors originated from a woman in her fifties or sixties in good health and CMV-seropositive.

The chain has TRBV6-1 and TRBJ1-6, with 9 bases fitting TRBD1. CDR1 MNHNS and CDR2 SASEGT come from the germline V gene. V shed 6 bases, J shed 7 bases, and the junction held 4 bases outside the gene matches. This CDR3 comprises 14 residues. CDR3 DNA sequence: TGTGCCAGCAGCAGGACAGGGGCAAATTCACCCCTCCACTTT. Translated: CASSRTGANSPLHF.

The CDR3 loop is CASSQAGTPYGYTF. The CDR3 DNA reads TGCGCCAGCAGCCAAGCCGGGACACCCTACGGCTACACCTTC. This rearrangement joins TRBV4-3 to TRBJ1-2; weak D call: TRBD1 (6 bases). Per germline, CDR1 LGHNA and CDR2 YSLEER. This CDR3 comprises 14 residues. Trimming took 1 base from V and 8 from J, leaving 14 bases between them.

This chain links TRBV19 with TRBJ1-5; D ambiguous. The CDR3 covers 14 residues. Trimming removed 6 bases at V and 1 base at J, with 10 bases between. The germline V gene has CDR1 LNHDA and CDR2 SQIVND (reference sequence). CDR3: CASSLFSSNQPQHF. DNA of the CDR3: TGTGCCAGTAGCCTCTTTTCGAGCAATCAGCCCCAGCATTTT. Together with reference TRBV19 and TRBJ1-5, the CDR3 gives the full variable domain: DGGITQSPKYLFRKEGQNVTLSCEQNLNHDAMYWYRQDPGQGLRLIYYSQIVNDFQKGDIAEGYSVSREKKESFPLTVTSAQKNPTAFYLCASSLFSSNQPQHFGDGTRLSIL.

V and J are TRBV30 and TRBJ1-1, with a tentative D call TRBD1 (5 bases). Germline lookup yields CDR1 GTSNPN and CDR2 SVGIG (reference sequence). This CDR3 contains 13 residues. V gave up 8 bases and J gave up 0 bases, with 13 bases separating them. This CDR3 is CAGGDGVNTEAFF. CDR3 nucleotides: TGTGCCGGAGGGGACGGGGTGAACACTGAAGCTTTCTTT.

This clone was seen repeatedly, ten times or more. The chain links TRBV6-7 to TRBJ2-7; D is possibly TRBD1 (6 bases). TRBV6-7 is recorded as an ORF, its role being uncertain. The CDR3 extends over 17 amino acids. V lost 8 bases, J lost 3 bases, and 26 bases lay in between. The CDR3 spells CASGRRGGRGFDYEQYF. The CDR3 DNA reads TGTGCCAGCGGCCGCCGAGGGGGTAGAGGGTTCGACTACGAGCAGTACTTC.

The chain couples TRBV6-1 to TRBJ1-1; possible D gene TRBD1, 6 bases. CDR1 and CDR2 from the germline V gene are MNHNS and SASEGT. V dropped 9 bases and J dropped 1 base, with 15 bases sitting between them. The CDR3 spans 14 residues. This CDR3 is CASAWRGGNTEAFF. The CDR3 DNA reads as TGTGCCAGTGCATGGAGGGGGGGGAACACTGAAGCTTTCTTT.

The chain carries TRBV5-4 and TRBJ2-6; 12 nucleotides agree with TRBD1. Looked up from germline, CDR1 is SGHNT and CDR2 is YYREEE (reference sequence). The CDR3 contains 18 residues. Losses at the gene ends were 1 base for V and 5 bases for J; bases not matched to a gene: 7. CDR3 nucleotide sequence: TGTGCCAGCAGCTTGCGGGACAGGGGGCCGCTCTGGGCCAACGTCCTGACTTTC. Translating it yields CASSLRDRGPLWANVLTF.

Of note for this clone: One junction end disagrees with the germline gene, perhaps due to a read error. V usage is TRBV2 and J usage is TRBJ2-7; TRBD2 agrees at 7 bases. This CDR3 is built from 14 residues. From germline, CDR1 is SNHLY and CDR2 FYNNEI. The CDR3, as DNA: TGTGCCAGCAGTGATCAGGGCGGGGGATACGAGCAGCACTTC. It specifies CASSDQGGGYEQHF.